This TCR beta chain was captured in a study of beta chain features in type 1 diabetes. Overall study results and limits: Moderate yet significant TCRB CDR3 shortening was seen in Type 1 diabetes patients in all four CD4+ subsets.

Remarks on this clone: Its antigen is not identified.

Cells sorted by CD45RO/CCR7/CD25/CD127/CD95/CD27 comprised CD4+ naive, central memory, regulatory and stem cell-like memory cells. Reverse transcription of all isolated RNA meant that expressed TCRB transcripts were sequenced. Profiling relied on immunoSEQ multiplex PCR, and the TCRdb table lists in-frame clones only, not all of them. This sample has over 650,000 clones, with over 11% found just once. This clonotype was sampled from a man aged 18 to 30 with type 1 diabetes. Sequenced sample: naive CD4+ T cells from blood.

This CDR3 reads CASSPGTGVNEQFF. The CDR3 nucleotides are TGTGCCAGTAGTCCCGGGACAGGGGTGAATGAGCAGTTCTTC. The chain employs TRBV19 and TRBJ2-1, with 10 bases aligning to TRBD1. Germline CDR1 is LNHDA and CDR2 is SQIVND (reference sequence). The CDR3 sequence is 14 residues long. After removal of 5 bases from V and 7 bases from J, the junction contained 5 bases not matched to a gene.